The clone carrying this T cell receptor (beta chain) was counted at least ten times. Its target is not known. With the library built for alpha chains, this beta chain is off target and its frequency is not meaningful. TCRdb analysed the 5' RACE reads with MiXCR anew, one entry per CDR3 protein. The table includes 4,500 to 6,000 distinct CDR3 sequences, under 5% detected once. J lost 1 base, V lost 1 base, and 5 bases had no gene match. Germline V gene lookup returns CDR1 MNHEY and CDR2 SVGAGI. The CDR3 sequence is 18 residues long. Time point here: sample taken at primary tumor resection. The donor group consisted of roughly 70 patients who had untreated, early-stage non-small cell lung cancer. Researchers sequenced whole RNA taken from tumor, nontumor lung or frozen PBMC without sorting. The sample comes from a study of spatial heterogeneity in lung cancer. As for the study in general: Bulk RNA-seq from matched material yielded a T cell module score that correlated strongly with TCR transcript counts in tumor regions.

Study findings and constraints: Tracking of tumor mutation counts was seen in expanded intratumoral alpha and beta TCR counts. Tallies of expanded TCRs, which were sorted into ubiquitous and regional groups, correlated with counts of ubiquitous and regional nonsynonymous mutations, respectively.

The sequences come from lung tumor tissue, collected at surgery. This clonotype was obtained from a male donor with early-stage non-small cell lung cancer. This chain links TRBV6-5 with TRBJ2-5; 14 bases are a match to TRBD2. The CDR3 loop reads CASSYLGLAGVGQETQYF. CDR3 sequence (DNA): TGTGCCAGCAGTTACTTGGGACTAGCGGGAGTCGGCCAAGAGACCCAGTACTTC.